Below, 21 T cell receptor beta chains from the same sample are listed, as sequenced in a study of neurological immune-mediated disorders. TCRdb called the 5' RACE reads again in MiXCR, with one record for every CDR3 protein. The sample lists 65,000 to 90,000 distinct CDR3 sequences; about 3% were seen once. The sample consisted of PBMCs. The source of these receptors is a woman between 50 and 59 years old with multiple sclerosis.

This clonotype was seen repeatedly, ten times or more. CDR3 residues: CSAPGDYSRDTQYF. The CDR3 nucleotides read TGCAGTGCCCCGGGGGATTACTCGCGAGATACGCAGTATTTT. This chain joins TRBV20-1 and TRBJ2-3, with D perhaps TRBD2 (6 bases). Germline CDR1 and CDR2: DFQATT and SNEGSKA (reference sequence). The CDR3 has 14 amino acids. Trimming removed 6 bases at V and 5 bases at J, with 18 bases between.

This clonotype occurred many times. The chain couples TRBV5-1 to TRBJ2-4; D is tentatively TRBD1 or TRBD2 (5 bases each). The CDR3 is made up of 15 amino acids. From germline, CDR1 is SGHRS and CDR2 YFSETQ. The V gene lost 0 bases and the J gene lost 6 bases, with 13 bases spanning the gap. CDR3 nucleotides: TGCGCCAGCAGCTTGGCGGGGCAGGGCGTAAACATTCAGTACTTC. Encoded protein: CASSLAGQGVNIQYF.

In this sample, this clonotype turned up many times. The chain combines TRBV12-3 or TRBV12-4 with TRBJ1-5; possible D gene TRBD1, 5 bases. The CDR3 totals 14 residues. Trimming cost V 2 bases and J 7 bases, with 12 bases left between them. This CDR3 reads CASSLKGKEQPQHF. The CDR3 DNA reads TGTGCCAGCAGTTTAAAGGGGAAAGAGCAGCCCCAGCATTTT.

There are many counts of this clonotype. The chain links TRBV27 to TRBJ2-7; TRBD1 might be the D (6 bases). Germline values: CDR1 MNHEY, CDR2 SMNVEV (reference sequence). The CDR3 contains 13 residues. Trimming shortened V by 6 bases and J by 1 base, and 10 bases separated the two germline ends. CDR3 region: CASRSGQSYEQYV. The CDR3 DNA sequence: TGTGCCAGCAGATCAGGACAGTCCTACGAGCAGTACGTC.

This clonotype was observed at least ten times. The CDR3 is CASSFQDRGYGYTF. The CDR3 DNA reads as TGCGCCAGCAGCTTCCAGGACAGGGGGTATGGCTACACCTTC. The V call is TRBV5-1, the J call TRBJ1-2; 10 nucleotides align to TRBD1. This CDR3 spans 14 amino acids. The germline CDR1 and CDR2 sequences are SGHRS and YFSETQ. V lost 2 bases, J lost 5 bases, and 3 bases stayed unmatched.

There are a few counts of this clonotype. The chain combines TRBV19 with TRBJ2-7, with 8 bases matching TRBD2. This CDR3 region has 17 residues. With V trimmed by 4 bases and J by 0 bases, 11 bases remained unmatched. The V gene's germline CDR1 is LNHDA and CDR2 SQIVND (reference sequence). The CDR3 protein is CASSRPRGAGDSYEQYF. CDR3 bases: TGTGCCAGTAGTAGGCCCCGGGGAGCGGGGGACTCCTACGAGCAGTACTTC.

This clonotype occurred many times. The chain is built from TRBV5-6 and TRBJ2-7; 8 bases map to TRBD1. With V trimmed by 3 bases and J by 1 base, 3 bases remained unmatched. CDR1 and CDR2 from the germline V gene are SGHDT and YYEEEE. This CDR3 has 14 residues. The CDR3 DNA sequence: TGTGCCAGCAGCTCCCGGGACAGGTCCTACGAGCAGTACGTC. Translation: CASSSRDRSYEQYV.

The sample holds many counts of this clonotype. The CDR3 nucleotides read TGTGCCACCAGCAGAGAACTAGCTTTTGGGTCAGATACGCAGTATTTT. Its translation is CATSRELAFGSDTQYF. V gene TRBV15 combines with J gene TRBJ2-3; D possibly corresponds to TRBD2 (6 bases). Trimming stripped 0 bases from V and 4 bases from J, with 14 bases between. The V gene's germline CDR1 is LNHNV and CDR2 YYDKDF (reference sequence). This CDR3 is 16 amino acids long.

This clonotype was observed at least ten times. The chain is built from TRBV7-2 and TRBJ2-1, with TRBD2 matching 8 bases. There are 15 residues in the CDR3. The germline CDR1 and CDR2 sequences are SGHTA and FQGNSA. With 1 base clipped from V and 3 bases from J, the junction kept 2 bases outside the gene matches. CDR3 DNA sequence: TGTGCCAGCAGCTTAGGTAGCGGGAACTACAATGAGCAGTTCTTC. It is translated as CASSLGSGNYNEQFF.

This clonotype was seen at least ten times. The chain has TRBV5-1 and TRBJ2-1; 9 nucleotides line up with TRBD2. V shed 3 bases and J 3 bases; nucleotides not matched to a gene: 4. The CDR3 loop spans 15 amino acids. Germline V lookup: CDR1 SGHRS, CDR2 YFSETQ. CDR3 protein: CASSSPAGGYNEQFF. For the CDR3, the DNA is TGCGCCAGCAGCTCTCCAGCGGGAGGCTACAATGAGCAGTTCTTC.

CDR3 region: CASSWEGQANTEAFF. CDR3 coding DNA: TGTGCCAGCAGCTGGGAGGGACAAGCGAACACTGAAGCTTTCTTT. V gene TRBV5-5 combines with J gene TRBJ1-1, with a tentative D call TRBD1 (6 bases). Per the germline V gene, CDR1 is SGHKS and CDR2 is YYEKEE (reference sequence). The CDR3 contains 15 residues. Trimming took off 3 bases at V and 1 base at J, with 13 bases between the two ends.

This clonotype has ten or more counts. V and J are TRBV29-1 and TRBJ2-3; D assignment may be TRBD1 or TRBD2 (5 bases each). The CDR3 consists of 15 residues. The V end lost 5 bases, the J end lost 1 base, and 16 bases lay between the germline ends. Germline loops: CDR1 SQVTM, CDR2 ANQGSEA. CDR3 in amino acids: CSVRGGPEGTDTQYF. The CDR3 coding sequence is TGCAGCGTTAGGGGCGGGCCTGAGGGCACAGATACGCAGTATTTT.

This clonotype was counted many times. The chain combines TRBV20-1 with TRBJ2-7; 9 bases agree with TRBD1. This CDR3 has 15 residues. Unmatched junction bases numbered 8, after V lost 2 bases and J lost 3 bases. Germline CDR1 reads DFQATT; CDR2 reads SNEGSKA (reference sequence). The chain's CDR3 is CSARRYRGQGYEQYF. In nucleotides, the CDR3 is TGCAGTGCTAGACGATACAGGGGGCAGGGCTACGAGCAGTACTTC.

This rearrangement joins TRBV5-1 to TRBJ2-1; D is possibly TRBD1 (6 bases). V lost 2 bases to trimming and J lost 4 bases, with 13 bases between them. The length of the CDR3 is 15 residues. Germline V gives CDR1 SGHRS, CDR2 YFSETQ. In nucleotides, the CDR3 is TGCGCCAGCAGCTTTGCAGGACAGCGGTACAATGAGCAGTTCTTC. This translates into CASSFAGQRYNEQFF. The full variable domain, completed using reference TRBV5-1 and TRBJ2-1, is KAGVTQTPRYLIKTRGQQVTLSCSPISGHRSVSWYQQTPGQGLQFLFEYFSETQRNKGNFPGRFSGRQFSNSRSEMNVSTLELGDSALYLCASSFAGQRYNEQFFGPGTRLTVL.

This clonotype was counted ten times or more. V and J are TRBV5-1 and TRBJ2-7; maybe TRBD1 (6 bases). CDR1 is SGHRS, CDR2 YFSETQ, per germline. This CDR3 is built from 15 residues. The ends were cut back, 4 bases at V and 5 bases at J, with 19 bases in the middle. The CDR3 reads CASSRRDTSYDEQYF. CDR3 coding DNA: TGCGCCAGCAGCCGCCGGGACACCTCCTATGACGAGCAGTACTTC. Full variable domain (outside the CDR3, taken from reference TRBV5-1 and TRBJ2-7): KAGVTQTPRYLIKTRGQQVTLSCSPISGHRSVSWYQQTPGQGLQFLFEYFSETQRNKGNFPGRFSGRQFSNSRSEMNVSTLELGDSALYLCASSRRDTSYDEQYFGPGTRLTVT.

The sample holds many counts of this clonotype. This chain links TRBV6-6 with TRBJ1-2; D is undetermined. The V gene's germline CDR1 is MNHNY and CDR2 SVGAGI (reference sequence). The CDR3 has 15 amino acids. The V and J ends lost 2 bases and 3 bases respectively, with 13 bases between them. The CDR3 bases are TGTGCCAGCAGTTACGCAGGAGACCATTACTATGGCTACACCTTC. It codes for CASSYAGDHYYGYTF.

This clonotype was observed many times. The chain combines TRBV20-1 with TRBJ2-7; D is unclear. V was trimmed by 0 bases and J by 2 bases, leaving 8 bases between them. CDR3 length: 13 amino acids. Germline V gives CDR1 DFQATT, CDR2 SNEGSKA (reference sequence). This CDR3 is CSARDPNAYEQYV. The CDR3 DNA follows: TGCAGTGCTAGAGACCCGAATGCCTACGAGCAGTACGTC.

The chain carries TRBV5-1 and TRBJ2-3; D gene uncertain. This CDR3 spans 13 amino acids. The V gene's germline CDR1 is SGHRS and CDR2 YFSETQ. V was clipped by 5 bases and J by 2 bases, with 9 bases between them. The CDR3 DNA follows: TGCGCCAGCAGTGGAGCAATCACAGATACGCAGTATTTT. This encodes CASSGAITDTQYF.

This clonotype was counted many times. The genes are TRBV7-8 and TRBJ1-4; a possible D gene is TRBD1 (6 bases). CDR3 length equals 16 residues. Trimming shortened V by 2 bases and J by 8 bases, and 18 bases separated the two germline ends. CDR1 and CDR2 from the germline V gene are SGHVS and FQNEAQ. The chain's CDR3 is CASSLTIRQAREKLFF. The CDR3 region has the DNA TGTGCCAGCAGCTTAACAATTCGACAGGCTAGGGAAAAACTGTTTTTT.

Many counts were recorded for this clonotype. The chain uses TRBV7-2 and TRBJ2-5, with D tentatively TRBD1 (5 bases). The CDR3 loop spans 14 amino acids. CDR1 is SGHTA and CDR2 is FQGNSA in the germline V gene. Trimming took off 1 base at V and 7 bases at J, with 13 bases between the two ends. The CDR3, as DNA: TGTGCCAGCAGCTTAGGGGGCCCATATGGGACCCAGTACTTC. This codes for CASSLGGPYGTQYF. The variable domain in full, completed from reference TRBV7-2 and TRBJ2-5, reads GAGVSQSPSNKVTEKGKDVELRCDPISGHTALYWYRQSLGQGLEFLIYFQGNSAPDKSGLPSDRFSAERTGGSVSTLTIQRTQQEDSAVYLCASSLGGPYGTQYFGPGTRLLVL.

This clonotype appeared many times. The chain is built from TRBV19 and TRBJ2-1; TRBD1 might be the D (6 bases). The CDR3 contains 15 residues. The V gene lost 5 bases and the J gene lost 4 bases, with 15 bases spanning the gap. Germline loops: CDR1 LNHDA, CDR2 SQIVND (reference sequence). The CDR3 sequence: CASSSETGPYNEQFF. In DNA, the CDR3 is TGTGCCAGTAGTTCGGAGACAGGTCCTTACAATGAGCAGTTCTTC.